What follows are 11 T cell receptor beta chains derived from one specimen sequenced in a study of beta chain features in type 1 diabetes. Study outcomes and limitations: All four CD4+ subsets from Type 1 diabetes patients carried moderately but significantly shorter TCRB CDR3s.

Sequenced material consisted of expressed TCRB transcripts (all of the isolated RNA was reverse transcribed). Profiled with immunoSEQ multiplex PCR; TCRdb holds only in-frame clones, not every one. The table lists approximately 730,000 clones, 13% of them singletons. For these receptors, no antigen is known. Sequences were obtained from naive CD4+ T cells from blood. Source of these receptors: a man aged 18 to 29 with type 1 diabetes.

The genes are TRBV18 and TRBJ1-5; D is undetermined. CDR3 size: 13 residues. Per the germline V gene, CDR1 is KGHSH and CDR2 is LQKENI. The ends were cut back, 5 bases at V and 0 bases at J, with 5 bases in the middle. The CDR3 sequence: CASSTYSNQPQHF. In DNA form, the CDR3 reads TGTGCCAGCTCAACATATAGCAATCAGCCCCAGCATTTT.

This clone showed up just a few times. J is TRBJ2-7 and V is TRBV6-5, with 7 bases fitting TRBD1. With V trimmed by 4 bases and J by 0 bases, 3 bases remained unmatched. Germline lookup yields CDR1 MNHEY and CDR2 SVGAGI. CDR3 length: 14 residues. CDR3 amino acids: CASSWGQHSYEQYF. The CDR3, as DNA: TGTGCCAGCAGTTGGGGACAGCACTCCTACGAGCAGTACTTC.

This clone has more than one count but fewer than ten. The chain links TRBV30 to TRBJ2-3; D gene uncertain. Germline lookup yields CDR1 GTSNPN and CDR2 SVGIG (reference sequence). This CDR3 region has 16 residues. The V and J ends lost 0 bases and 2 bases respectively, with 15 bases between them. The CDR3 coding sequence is TGTGCCTGGAGTGTAGCTTTGGGAACTTTCACAGATACGCAGTATTTT. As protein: CAWSVALGTFTDTQYF. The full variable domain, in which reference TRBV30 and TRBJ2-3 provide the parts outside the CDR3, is SQTIHQWPATLVQPVGSPLSLECTVEGTSNPNLYWYRQAAGRGLQLLFYSVGIGQISSEVPQNLSASRPQDRQFILSSKKLLLSDSGFYLCAWSVALGTFTDTQYFGPGTRLTVL.

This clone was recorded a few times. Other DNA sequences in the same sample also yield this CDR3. The CDR3 region is CASSYRGANYGYTF. The CDR3 bases are TGTGCCAGCAGTTATCGTGGGGCTAACTATGGCTACACCTTC. The chain joins TRBV6-5 to TRBJ1-2; D unclear. Per the germline V gene, CDR1 is MNHEY and CDR2 is SVGAGI. The CDR3 has 14 residues. V lost 3 bases and J lost 0, with 8 bases in between.

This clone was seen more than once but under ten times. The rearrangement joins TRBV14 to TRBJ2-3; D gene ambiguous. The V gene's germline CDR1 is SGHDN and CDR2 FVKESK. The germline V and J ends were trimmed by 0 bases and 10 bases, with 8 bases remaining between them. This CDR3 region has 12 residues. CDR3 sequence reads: CASSQDLAAQYF. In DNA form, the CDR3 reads TGTGCCAGCAGCCAAGATTTAGCAGCGCAGTATTTT.

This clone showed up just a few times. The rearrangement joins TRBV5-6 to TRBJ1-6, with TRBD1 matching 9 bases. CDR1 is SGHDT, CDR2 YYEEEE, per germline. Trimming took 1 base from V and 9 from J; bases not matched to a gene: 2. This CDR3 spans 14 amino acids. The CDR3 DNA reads TGTGCCAGCAGCTTGCGGGACAGGGTTTCACCCCTCCACTTT. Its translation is CASSLRDRVSPLHF.

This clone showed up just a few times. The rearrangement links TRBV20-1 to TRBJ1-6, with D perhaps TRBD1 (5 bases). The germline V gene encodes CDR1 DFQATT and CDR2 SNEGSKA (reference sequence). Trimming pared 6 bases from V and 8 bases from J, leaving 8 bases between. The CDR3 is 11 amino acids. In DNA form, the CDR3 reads TGCAGTGCAGTCAGGGATTCACCCCTCCACTTT. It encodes CSAVRDSPLHF.

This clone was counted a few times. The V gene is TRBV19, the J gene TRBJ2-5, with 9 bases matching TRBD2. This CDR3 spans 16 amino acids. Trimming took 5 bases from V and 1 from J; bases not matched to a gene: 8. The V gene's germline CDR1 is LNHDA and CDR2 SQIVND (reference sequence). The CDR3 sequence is CASSPKVAGAQETQYF. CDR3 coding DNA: TGTGCCAGTAGTCCGAAGGTAGCGGGAGCCCAAGAGACCCAGTACTTC.

The CDR3 DNA reads as TGTGCCAGCAGTGAACAGGGACCCACTGAAGCTTTCTTT. Amino acids: CASSEQGPTEAFF. The gene calls are TRBV25-1 and TRBJ1-1; possibly TRBD1 for D (5 bases). Germline CDR1 reads MGHDK; CDR2 reads SYGVNS. The ends were cut back, 2 bases at V and 4 bases at J, with 8 bases in the middle. The CDR3 consists of 13 residues.

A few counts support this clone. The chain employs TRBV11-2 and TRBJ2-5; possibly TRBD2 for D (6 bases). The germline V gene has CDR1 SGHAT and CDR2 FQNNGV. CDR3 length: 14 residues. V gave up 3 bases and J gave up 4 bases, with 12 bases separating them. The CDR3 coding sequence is TGTGCCAGCAGCTTCGGGACTTCGGCAGAGACCCAGTACTTC. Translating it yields CASSFGTSAETQYF.

For the CDR3, the DNA is TGTGCCAGCAGTCCCGGATACAGAGCGTCCAATCAGCCCCAGCATTTT. Protein product: CASSPGYRASNQPQHF. J is TRBJ1-5 and V is TRBV7-6; the D is unclear. The CDR3 length is 16 residues. The germline gives CDR1 SGHVS, CDR2 FNYEAQ. The V and J ends lost 6 bases and 3 bases respectively, with 18 bases between them. Based on the CDR3 plus reference TRBV7-6 and TRBJ1-5, the full variable domain is GAGVSQSPRYKVTKRGQDVALRCDPISGHVSLYWYRQALGQGPEFLTYFNYEAQQDKSGLPNDRFSAERPEGSISTLTIQRTEQRDSAMYRCASSPGYRASNQPQHFGDGTRLSIL.